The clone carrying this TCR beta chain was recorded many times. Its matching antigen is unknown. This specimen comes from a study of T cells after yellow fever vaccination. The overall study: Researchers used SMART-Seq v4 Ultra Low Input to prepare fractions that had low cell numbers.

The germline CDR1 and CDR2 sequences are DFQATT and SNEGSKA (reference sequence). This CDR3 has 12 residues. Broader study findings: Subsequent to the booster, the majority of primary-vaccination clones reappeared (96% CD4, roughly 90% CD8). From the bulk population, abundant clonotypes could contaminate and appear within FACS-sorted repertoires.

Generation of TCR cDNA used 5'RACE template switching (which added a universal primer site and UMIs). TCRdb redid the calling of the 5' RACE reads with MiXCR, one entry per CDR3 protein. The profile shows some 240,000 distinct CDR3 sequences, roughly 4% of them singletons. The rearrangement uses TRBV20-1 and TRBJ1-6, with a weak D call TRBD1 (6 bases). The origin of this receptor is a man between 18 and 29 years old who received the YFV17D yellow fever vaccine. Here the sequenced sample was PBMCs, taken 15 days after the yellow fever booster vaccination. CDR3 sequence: CSDHGGPSPLHF. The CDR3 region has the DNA TGCAGCGATCATGGGGGCCCCTCACCCCTCCACTTT.